This T cell receptor beta chain was retrieved from a study of blood T cell repertoires in COVID-19. In the original processing: For nucleated cells, counts were estimated from reference gene primer amplification. The method was immunoSEQ multiplex PCR; TCRdb's version includes in-frame clones alone and lacks a portion of them. The V and J calls and clone size are taken from that table; D and trimming were inferred from the DNA. The sample lists under 250,000 clones; 88% were seen once. The origin of this receptor is a man at least 80 years old with acute or convalescent COVID-19. Sequencing used peripheral blood.

As DNA, the CDR3 is TGTGCCAGTAGTATAGATCGCGTGCCTCAGGGCGGGGAGCTGTTTTTT. It encodes CASSIDRVPQGGELFF. The rearrangement links TRBV19 to TRBJ2-2; TRBD1 is a possible D gene (5 bases). The CDR3 runs 16 residues. Germline values: CDR1 LNHDA, CDR2 SQIVND (reference sequence). Trimming left V 0 bases short and J 7 bases short, with 15 bases between.